This TCR beta chain was observed in a study of post-analysis software for immune sequencing data. Overall study findings and caveats: Compared with controls, patients had more of about 5 TRBV segments, including TRBV5-6, TRBV5-1 and TRBV20-1. Strong same-batch co-clustering of samples appeared with F measure clustering.

Unique molecular identifiers were carried by the TCR beta cDNA libraries. It was from about 1 to 10 million T cells that 500,000 to 600,000 cDNA molecules came. MiXCR, applied by TCRdb to the PCR reads, yields one record per CDR3 protein. This table has hundreds of thousands of distinct CDR3 sequences, approximately 50% appearing once. Germline CDR1 is SQVTM and CDR2 is ANQGSEA. The CDR3 sequence is 15 residues long. The V and J ends lost 3 bases and 0 bases, in that order; junction bases with no gene match: 5. With respect to this clonotype: The antigen remains undetermined.

This clonotype was sampled from a girl under 18 with multiple sclerosis. Input material: blood. V usage is TRBV29-1 and J usage is TRBJ2-3, with 8 bases that match TRBD2. The CDR3 DNA reads as TGCAGCGTTGAGAATTCGGGAGGGAGCACAGATACGCAGTATTTT. Translated: CSVENSGGSTDTQYF.